Following are 24 T cell receptor beta chains from one sample sequenced in a study of T-cell reconstitution after alpha-beta-depleted transplantation in children. Construction of the TCRbeta library involved unique molecular identifiers. One entry per CDR3 protein, called by TCRdb with MiXCR from the PCR reads. Altogether about 870,000 distinct CDR3 sequences are present, about 15% being singletons, with the ten largest covering around 4.5%. Sequences were derived from PBMCs, mostly from graft donor cells, sampled 360 days after TCRalphabeta/CD19-depleted stem cell transplant. The receptors shown here come from a male patient aged 10-17 years who had a stem cell transplant for acute lymphoblastic leukemia, so the T cells may come from the graft donor.

This clonotype was picked up a small number of times. The chain carries TRBV12-3 or TRBV12-4 and TRBJ2-1; 9 bases match TRBD2. This CDR3 contains 15 residues. The V and J ends lost 8 bases and 4 bases, in that order; junction bases with no gene match: 9. CDR3 coding DNA: TGTGCCAGCGAGGTCAGGGCGGGAGGGTACAATGAGCAGTTCTTC. Translation gives CASEVRAGGYNEQFF.

A few counts support this clonotype. The chain uses TRBV7-2 and TRBJ2-7; D call uncertain. Trimming shortened V by 6 bases and J by 3 bases, and 15 bases separated the two germline ends. Germline V gene lookup returns CDR1 SGHTA and CDR2 FQGNSA. The CDR3 spans 14 residues. CDR3 protein: CASRQRTNYYEQYF. CDR3 DNA sequence: TGTGCCAGCAGACAACGGACCAACTACTACGAGCAGTACTTC.

This clonotype has more than one count but fewer than ten. The chain is built from TRBV11-1 and TRBJ2-5; D gene ambiguous. The germline V gene encodes CDR1 SGHAT and CDR2 FQDESV (reference sequence). CDR3 length: 13 amino acids. Trimming pared 3 bases from V and 0 bases from J, leaving 5 bases between. The CDR3 bases are TGTGCCAGCAGCTTTACCGACCAAGAGACCCAGTACTTC. It yields the protein CASSFTDQETQYF.

This clonotype has more than one count but fewer than ten. The genes are TRBV4-1 and TRBJ2-2; TRBD2 aligns across 8 bases. There are 16 residues in the CDR3. Germline values: CDR1 MGHRA, CDR2 YSYEKL. V trimming: 3 bases; J trimming: 5 bases; junction bases outside the gene matches: 8. For the CDR3, the DNA is TGCGCCAGCAGCCATAATAGCGGGATGGGGACCGGGGAGCTGTTTTTT. Translated: CASSHNSGMGTGELFF.

This clonotype was detected only a few times. The chain carries TRBV27 and TRBJ2-7; 11 nucleotides match TRBD2. V was pared by 2 bases and J by 7 bases, with 4 bases of the junction left unmatched. The CDR3 runs 14 residues. In germline, CDR1 is MNHEY, CDR2 SMNVEV (reference sequence). CDR3 nucleotides: TGTGCCAGCAGTTTACTAGCGGGAGGTACTGAGCAGTACTTC. It yields the protein CASSLLAGGTEQYF.

This clonotype has more than one count but fewer than ten. This rearrangement joins TRBV15 to TRBJ2-6, with D hard to call. Trimming cost V 4 bases and J 0 bases, with 10 bases left between them. Germline CDR1 and CDR2: LNHNV and YYDKDF (reference sequence). The CDR3 has 16 amino acids. CDR3 amino acids: CATSKPLHSGANVLTF. In DNA form, the CDR3 reads TGTGCCACCAGCAAGCCCCTACACTCTGGGGCCAACGTCCTGACTTTC.

This clonotype was detected a few times. V is TRBV20-1 and J is TRBJ1-1; no reliable D call. This CDR3 has 14 residues. The V and J ends lost 3 bases and 0 bases respectively, with 11 bases between them. Germline V lookup: CDR1 DFQATT, CDR2 SNEGSKA (reference sequence). CDR3 coding DNA: TGCAGTGCTAGGTATCCGGGTATGAACACTGAAGCTTTCTTT. Its translation: CSARYPGMNTEAFF.

V usage is TRBV9 and J usage is TRBJ2-1; 16 bases align to TRBD2. CDR1 is SGDLS and CDR2 is YYNGEE in the germline V gene. The CDR3 loop spans 18 amino acids. The V and J ends lost 0 bases and 7 bases, in that order; junction bases with no gene match: 7. CDR3 sequence (DNA): TGTGCCAGCAGCGTAGGGGAGGGACTAGCGGGAGGGGTTAATGAGCAGTTCTTC. Its protein product is CASSVGEGLAGGVNEQFF.

This clonotype was found many times. The V call is TRBV10-3, the J call TRBJ2-3; TRBD1 matches at 7 bases. Losses at the gene ends were 9 bases for V and 3 bases for J; bases not matched to a gene: 9. Germline CDR1 is ENHRY and CDR2 is SYGVKD. This CDR3 has 14 residues. The CDR3 sequence is CAMARQGLTDTQYF. CDR3 nucleotide sequence: TGTGCCATGGCACGACAGGGCCTAACAGATACGCAGTATTTT.

This clonotype occurred a few times. As DNA, the CDR3 is TGTGCCAGCAGTGAAATTTTTGGCCCCAGTGAAGCTTTCTTT. Translated: CASSEIFGPSEAFF. The chain is built from TRBV2 and TRBJ1-1; unclear D gene. Germline V CDR1 and CDR2: SNHLY, FYNNEI. Trimming took 2 bases from V and 7 from J, leaving 14 bases between them. This CDR3 spans 14 amino acids.

About this clonotype itself: Its ends do not fully match the called genes, so a read error is possible. The rearrangement uses TRBV7-6 and TRBJ2-7; D is uncertain. Germline loops: CDR1 SGHVS, CDR2 FNYEAQ. This CDR3 has 11 amino acids. The CDR3 here is CASSFGPQKVF. DNA for the CDR3: TGTGCCAGCAGCTTCGGACCGCAAAAGGTCTTC. The whole variable domain, remainder taken from reference TRBV7-6 and TRBJ2-7, is GAGVSQSPRYKVTKRGQDVALRCDPISGHVSLYWYRQALGQGPEFLTYFNYEAQQDKSGLPNDRFSAERPEGSISTLTIQRTEQRDSAMYRCASSFGPQKVFGPGTRLTVT.

There are a few counts of this clonotype. V and J are TRBV7-9 and TRBJ1-4, with D perhaps matching TRBD1 (6 bases). Germline CDR1 SEHNR, CDR2 FQNEAQ (reference sequence). The V end lost 2 bases, the J end lost 4 bases, and 14 bases lay between the germline ends. CDR3 size: 16 residues. The CDR3 DNA reads as TGTGCCAGCAGCTTAACGAGGACAGACCTTAATGAAAAACTGTTTTTT. This encodes CASSLTRTDLNEKLFF.

This clonotype was counted a few times. In nucleotides, the CDR3 is TGTGCCAGTGGGGGGGCTACCTACAATGAGCAGTTCTTC. Protein product: CASGGATYNEQFF. The chain is built from TRBV9 and TRBJ2-1; D might be TRBD2 (7 bases). Looked up from germline, CDR1 is SGDLS and CDR2 is YYNGEE. The ends were cut back, 8 bases at V and 2 bases at J, with 11 bases in the middle. The length of the CDR3 is 13 residues.

The J gene is TRBJ2-5, the V gene TRBV5-1, with 8 bases matching TRBD1. The germline V gene has CDR1 SGHRS and CDR2 YFSETQ. The CDR3 contains 19 residues. The junction had 17 bases not matched to a gene; V was cut back by 0 bases and J by 4 bases. This chain's CDR3 is CASSLAPMFAGGSPETQYF. In DNA form, the CDR3 reads TGCGCCAGCAGCTTGGCCCCTATGTTTGCAGGGGGCTCCCCAGAGACCCAGTACTTC.

The genes are TRBV11-2 and TRBJ2-1, with no clear D. Germline lookup yields CDR1 SGHAT and CDR2 FQNNGV. Deletions cut 1 base from V and 6 bases from J, with 10 bases between. The CDR3 is 14 amino acids. CDR3: CASSLASILNEQFF. As DNA, the CDR3 is TGTGCCAGCAGCTTAGCTTCTATACTCAATGAGCAGTTCTTC.

Only a few counts were recorded for this clonotype. The chain links TRBV6-5 to TRBJ1-2, with a tentative D call TRBD1 (6 bases). The CDR3 is made up of 14 amino acids. Germline CDR1 is MNHEY and CDR2 is SVGAGI. Trimming took off 4 bases at V and 0 bases at J, with 9 bases between the two ends. CDR3 in DNA: TGTGCCAGCAGTTGGACAGATACTAACTATGGCTACACCTTC. It codes for CASSWTDTNYGYTF.

The chain couples TRBV6-5 to TRBJ2-2, with 11 bases that match TRBD1. This CDR3 comprises 19 residues. Germline V gene sequence: CDR1 MNHEY, CDR2 SVGAGI. V lost 2 bases, J lost 1 base, and 9 bases stayed unmatched. This chain's CDR3 is CASSYGVVGQGVNTGELFF. CDR3 bases: TGTGCCAGCAGTTACGGGGTTGTGGGACAGGGGGTGAACACCGGGGAGCTGTTTTTT.

The rearrangement links TRBV20-1 to TRBJ2-3, with 8 nucleotides matching TRBD2. The CDR3 consists of 16 residues. Germline loops: CDR1 DFQATT, CDR2 SNEGSKA (reference sequence). With 1 base clipped from V and 2 bases from J, the junction kept 8 bases outside the gene matches. CDR3 sequence: CSARVTSGGVTDTQYF. The CDR3 DNA is TGCAGTGCTAGAGTTACTAGCGGAGGGGTCACAGATACGCAGTATTTT.

This clonotype was found many times. The V call is TRBV12-3 or TRBV12-4, the J call TRBJ2-2; TRBD2 matches at 12 bases. The V and J ends lost 5 bases and 4 bases, in that order; junction bases with no gene match: 2. The CDR3 is 15 amino acids. The DNA of the CDR3 is TGTGCCAGCAGTCCTAGCGGGAGGGGCACCGGGGAGCTGTTTTTT. Translation: CASSPSGRGTGELFF.

In its sample, this clonotype was seen a few times. The chain joins TRBV19 to TRBJ2-4, with unresolved D. CDR3 length equals 15 residues. The germline gives CDR1 LNHDA, CDR2 SQIVND (reference sequence). V shed 3 bases and J shed 0 bases, with 9 bases lying between them. The CDR3 sequence is CASSMGRGAKNIQYF. The CDR3 region has the DNA TGTGCCAGTAGTATGGGCAGAGGAGCCAAAAACATTCAGTACTTC.

The rearrangement links TRBV19 to TRBJ1-1; possibly TRBD1 for D (5 bases). Per germline, CDR1 LNHDA and CDR2 SQIVND (reference sequence). The V end was cut by 9 bases, the J end by 4 bases, with 9 bases between. The CDR3 covers 11 residues. As DNA, the CDR3 is TGTGCCAGCCTGGGGGGCACTGAAGCTTTCTTT. Its protein is CASLGGTEAFF.

The chain combines TRBV20-1 with TRBJ2-1; D not resolved. The CDR3 totals 14 residues. Germline assignment: CDR1 DFQATT and CDR2 SNEGSKA (reference sequence). V was trimmed by 3 bases and J by 0 bases, leaving 9 bases between them. The CDR3 sequence: CSASKPNSYNEQFF. Here the CDR3 DNA reads TGCAGTGCTAGCAAGCCTAACTCCTACAATGAGCAGTTCTTC.

The sample holds a few counts of this clonotype. The V gene is TRBV20-1, the J gene TRBJ2-7, with D unresolved. The germline CDR1 and CDR2 sequences are DFQATT and SNEGSKA (reference sequence). Deletions cut 2 bases from V and 0 bases from J, with 20 bases between. The CDR3 is 17 residues long. CDR3 sequence: CSARSPSIGSSSYEQYF. The CDR3 coding sequence is TGCAGTGCTAGATCCCCGAGTATAGGCTCAAGCTCCTACGAGCAGTACTTC.

This clonotype was detected a few times. The chain has TRBV11-2 and TRBJ1-3, with 7 bases matching TRBD1. Germline values: CDR1 SGHAT, CDR2 FQNNGV. V lost 8 bases, J lost 2 bases, and 9 bases stayed unmatched. The CDR3 spans 15 residues. The CDR3 loop reads CASCPSGGAGNTIYF. CDR3 nucleotides: TGTGCCAGCTGCCCCTCAGGGGGTGCTGGAAACACCATATATTTT. The full variable domain, with the rest looked up from reference TRBV11-2 and TRBJ1-3, is EAGVAQSPRYKIIEKRQSVAFWCNPISGHATLYWYQQILGQGPKLLIQFQNNGVVDDSQLPKDRFSAERLKGVDSTLKIQPAKLEDSAVYLCASCPSGGAGNTIYFGEGSWLTVV.